This T cell receptor beta chain was retrieved from a study of shared clonotypes between healthy human individuals. Study overall: Three plates were used per donor for CD4 naive, three for CD4 memory, two for CD8 naive and one for CD8 memory.

Using immunoSEQ multiplex PCR, the repertoire was profiled, and TCRdb retains in-frame clones only, with some absent. Among millions of clones listed, over 85% were seen once. The CDR3 consists of 11 residues. V was trimmed by 1 base and J by 5 bases, leaving 5 bases between them. The V gene's germline CDR1 is SQVTM and CDR2 ANQGSEA. CD8 cells regarded as naive lacked CD45RO, were positively chosen for CCR7, and omitted terminally differentiated effector memory CD45RA+ cells. The clonotype originates from a young man in good health. This chain joins TRBV29-1 and TRBJ2-5; D is undetermined. What was sequenced was naive CD8+ T cells sorted from blood. CDR3 sequence: CSVEVWETQYF. The CDR3, as DNA: TGCAGCGTTGAAGTCTGGGAGACCCAGTACTTC.